One T cell receptor (beta chain) is described in this entry. Its antigen is not known. CDR3 length: 15 amino acids. CDR1 is KGHSH, CDR2 LQKENI, per germline. J lost 4 bases, V lost 4 bases, and 7 bases had no gene match. Both 60 Vbeta primers and 13 Jbeta primers went into the PCR. The repertoire was sequenced with immunoSEQ multiplex PCR; TCRdb's copy has only in-frame clones and lacks some. The repertoire holds under 200,000 clones, with 65% to 80% as singletons. The data originate from a study of cytomegalovirus exposure and HLA in healthy donors. Study-level points and caveats: In vitro checks showed that a few CMV-associated chains really do target CMV antigens.

Source material: PBMCs. The V call is TRBV18, the J call TRBJ2-7; 10 bases fit TRBD2. The TCR originated in a middle-aged woman in good health and CMV-seropositive. The CDR3 region is CASSQGTSDRYEQYF. The CDR3 region has the DNA TGTGCCAGCTCACAGGGGACTAGCGATAGGTACGAGCAGTACTTC.